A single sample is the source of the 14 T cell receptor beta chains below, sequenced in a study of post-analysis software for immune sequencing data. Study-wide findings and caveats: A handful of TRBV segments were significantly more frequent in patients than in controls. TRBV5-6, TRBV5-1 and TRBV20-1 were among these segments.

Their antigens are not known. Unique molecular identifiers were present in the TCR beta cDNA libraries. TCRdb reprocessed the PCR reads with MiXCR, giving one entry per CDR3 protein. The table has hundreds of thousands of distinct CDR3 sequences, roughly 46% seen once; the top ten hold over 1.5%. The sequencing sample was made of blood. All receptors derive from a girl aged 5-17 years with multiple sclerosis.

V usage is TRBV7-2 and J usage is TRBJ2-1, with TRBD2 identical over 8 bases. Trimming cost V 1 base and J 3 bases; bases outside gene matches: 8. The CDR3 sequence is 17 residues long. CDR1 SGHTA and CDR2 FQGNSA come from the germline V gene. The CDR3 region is CASSLESWLAGYNEQFF. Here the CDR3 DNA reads TGTGCCAGCAGCTTAGAGTCTTGGCTAGCGGGCTACAATGAGCAGTTCTTC.

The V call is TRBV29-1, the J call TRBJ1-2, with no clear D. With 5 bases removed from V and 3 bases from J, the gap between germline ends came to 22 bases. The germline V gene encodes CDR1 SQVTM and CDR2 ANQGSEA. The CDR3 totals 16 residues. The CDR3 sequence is CSVLRRGPSLDYGYTF. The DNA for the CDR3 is TGCAGCGTTCTGAGGCGTGGCCCCTCCCTTGACTATGGCTACACCTTC.

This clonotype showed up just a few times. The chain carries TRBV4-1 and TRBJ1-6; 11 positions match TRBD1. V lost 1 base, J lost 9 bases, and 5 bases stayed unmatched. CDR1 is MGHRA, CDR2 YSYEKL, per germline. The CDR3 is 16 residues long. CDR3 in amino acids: CASSQGGTGGGSPLHF. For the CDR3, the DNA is TGCGCCAGCAGCCAAGGCGGGACAGGGGGTGGTTCACCCCTCCACTTT.

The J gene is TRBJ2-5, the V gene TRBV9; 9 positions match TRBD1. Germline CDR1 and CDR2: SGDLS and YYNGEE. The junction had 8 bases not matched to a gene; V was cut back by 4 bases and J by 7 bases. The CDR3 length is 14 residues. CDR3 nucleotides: TGTGCCAGCAGCCAAAATAAGGACAGGGGGACCCAGTACTTC. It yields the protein CASSQNKDRGTQYF.

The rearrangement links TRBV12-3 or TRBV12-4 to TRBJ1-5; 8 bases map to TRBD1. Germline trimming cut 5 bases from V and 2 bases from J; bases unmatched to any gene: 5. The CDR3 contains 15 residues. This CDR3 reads CASSPQGVGNQPQHF. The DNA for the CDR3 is TGTGCCAGCAGTCCACAGGGGGTGGGCAATCAGCCCCAGCATTTT.

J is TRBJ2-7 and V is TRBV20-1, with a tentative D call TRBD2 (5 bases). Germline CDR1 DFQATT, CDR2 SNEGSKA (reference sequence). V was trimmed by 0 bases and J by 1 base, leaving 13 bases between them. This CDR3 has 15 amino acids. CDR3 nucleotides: TGCAGTGCTAGAGATGCGTCTAGCCTTTCCTACGAGCAGTACTTC. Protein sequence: CSARDASSLSYEQYF.

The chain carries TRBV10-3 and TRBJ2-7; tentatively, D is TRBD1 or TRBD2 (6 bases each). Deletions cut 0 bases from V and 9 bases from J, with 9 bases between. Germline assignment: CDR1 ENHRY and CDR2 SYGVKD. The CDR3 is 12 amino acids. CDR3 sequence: CAISESGGWQYF. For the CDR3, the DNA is TGTGCCATCAGTGAGTCGGGGGGCTGGCAGTACTTC.

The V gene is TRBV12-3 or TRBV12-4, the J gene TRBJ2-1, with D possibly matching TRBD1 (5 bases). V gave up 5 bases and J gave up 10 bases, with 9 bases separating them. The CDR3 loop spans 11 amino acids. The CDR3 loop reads CASSQGVEQFF. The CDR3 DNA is TGTGCCAGCAGTCAAGGGGTCGAGCAGTTCTTC.

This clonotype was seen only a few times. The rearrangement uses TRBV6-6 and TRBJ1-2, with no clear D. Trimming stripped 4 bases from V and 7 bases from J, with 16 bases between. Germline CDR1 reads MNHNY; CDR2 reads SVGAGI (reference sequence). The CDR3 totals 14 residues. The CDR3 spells CASSLGRLEGGYTF. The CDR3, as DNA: TGTGCCAGCAGTTTGGGCCGCCTTGAGGGTGGCTACACCTTC.

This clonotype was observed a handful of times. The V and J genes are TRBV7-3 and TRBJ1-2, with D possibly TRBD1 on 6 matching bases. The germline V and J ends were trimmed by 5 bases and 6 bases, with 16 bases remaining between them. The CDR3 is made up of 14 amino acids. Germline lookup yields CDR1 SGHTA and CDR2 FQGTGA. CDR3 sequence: CASSPAQGIDGYTF. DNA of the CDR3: TGTGCCAGCAGCCCGGCCCAGGGGATAGATGGCTACACCTTC.

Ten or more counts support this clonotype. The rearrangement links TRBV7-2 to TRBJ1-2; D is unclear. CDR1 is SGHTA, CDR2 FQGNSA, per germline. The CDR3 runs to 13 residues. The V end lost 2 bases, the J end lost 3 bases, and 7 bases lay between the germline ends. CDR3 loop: CASSLKRDYGYTF. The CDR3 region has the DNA TGTGCCAGCAGCTTAAAGAGGGACTATGGCTACACCTTC.

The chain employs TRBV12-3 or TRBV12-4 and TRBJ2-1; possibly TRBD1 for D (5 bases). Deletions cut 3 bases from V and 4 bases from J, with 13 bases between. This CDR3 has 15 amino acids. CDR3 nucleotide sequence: TGTGCCAGCAGTTTGCCAAGGGCAGGGTACAATGAGCAGTTCTTC. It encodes CASSLPRAGYNEQFF.

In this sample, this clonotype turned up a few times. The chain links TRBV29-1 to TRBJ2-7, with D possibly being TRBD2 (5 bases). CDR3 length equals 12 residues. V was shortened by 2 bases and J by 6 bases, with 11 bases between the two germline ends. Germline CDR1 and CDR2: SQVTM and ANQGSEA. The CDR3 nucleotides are TGCAGCGTTGAATCTAGCCCAGGCGAGCAGTACTTC. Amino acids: CSVESSPGEQYF.

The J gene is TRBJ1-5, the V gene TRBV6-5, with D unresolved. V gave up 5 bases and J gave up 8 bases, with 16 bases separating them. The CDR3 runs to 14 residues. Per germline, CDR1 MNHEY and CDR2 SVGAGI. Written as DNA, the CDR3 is TGTGCCAGCAGTAAGAGCCGGGTCACAGAGCCCCAGCATTTT. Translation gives CASSKSRVTEPQHF.